Shown below are 19 T cell receptor beta chains from a single sample sequenced in a study of OX40 agonist ivuxolimab in advanced cancers. Sequencing was performed with immunoSEQ multiplex PCR; in TCRdb, only in-frame clones are kept and a portion is missing. The repertoire holds tens of thousands of clones, with 80% as singletons. Source: CD4+ or CD8+ T cells sorted from blood, taken in a trial of the OX40 agonist ivuxolimab. These receptors all come from an adult with an advanced solid tumor such as melanoma, head and neck, liver or kidney cancer.

The chain couples TRBV4-1 to TRBJ1-5; no reliable D call. The V end lost 2 bases, the J end lost 5 bases, and 10 bases lay between the germline ends. Per germline, CDR1 MGHRA and CDR2 YSYEKL. This CDR3 spans 14 amino acids. CDR3 sequence: CASSQITWDQPQHF. The CDR3 region has the DNA TGCGCCAGCAGCCAAATCACATGGGATCAGCCCCAGCATTTT.

This clone has more than one count but fewer than ten. V and J are TRBV2 and TRBJ1-2; no clear D. V gave up 4 bases and J gave up 7 bases, with 13 bases separating them. CDR1 and CDR2 (germline): SNHLY, FYNNEI. The CDR3 has 13 amino acids. The CDR3 nucleotides read TGTGCCAGCAGTGGTACGGGCACCCGTGGCTACACCTTC. Its translation is CASSGTGTRGYTF.

The chain employs TRBV2 and TRBJ1-6, with D tentatively TRBD1 (5 bases). Germline CDR1 reads SNHLY; CDR2 reads FYNNEI. Trimming removed 4 bases at V and 6 bases at J, with 10 bases between. CDR3 size: 14 residues. For the CDR3, the DNA is TGTGCCAGCAGTGTAAGACAGACTAATTCACCCCTCCACTTT. Protein product: CASSVRQTNSPLHF.

The chain recombines TRBV2 with TRBJ1-1, with D tentatively TRBD1 (6 bases). The germline CDR1 and CDR2 sequences are SNHLY and FYNNEI. Trimming stripped 3 bases from V and 1 base from J, with 18 bases between. The length of the CDR3 is 17 residues. The DNA of the CDR3 is TGTGCCAGCAGTGACCTAAGTGGGTCCAGGGGGAACACTGAAGCTTTCTTT. This encodes CASSDLSGSRGNTEAFF.

This sequence joins TRBV30 and TRBJ2-3; D gene ambiguous. V shed 4 bases and J shed 1 base, with 9 bases lying between them. The CDR3 has 13 amino acids. Germline assignment: CDR1 GTSNPN and CDR2 SVGIG (reference sequence). CDR3 amino acids: CAWNFGGTDTQYF. CDR3 in DNA: TGTGCCTGGAATTTCGGCGGCACAGATACGCAGTATTTT.

The chain couples TRBV18 to TRBJ1-1; 8 positions match TRBD1. CDR1 is KGHSH and CDR2 is LQKENI in the germline V gene. V lost 2 bases and J lost 4; bases outside the gene matches: 9. The CDR3 is made up of 16 amino acids. CDR3 sequence (DNA): TGTGCCAGCTCACCAGTAACGATAGACAGGGGCACTGAAGCTTTCTTT. The encoded protein is CASSPVTIDRGTEAFF.

V usage is TRBV2 and J usage is TRBJ2-3; D gene unclear. The CDR3 runs 14 residues. V dropped 10 bases and J dropped 2 bases, with 16 bases sitting between them. Germline values: CDR1 SNHLY, CDR2 FYNNEI. CDR3 region: CATRPQWDTDTQYF. The CDR3, as DNA: TGTGCCACCCGGCCGCAGTGGGACACAGATACGCAGTATTTT. The whole variable domain, filled in from reference TRBV2 and TRBJ2-3, reads EPEVTQTPSHQVTQMGQEVILRCVPISNHLYFYWYRQILGQKVEFLVSFYNNEISEKSEIFDDQFSVERPDGSNFTLKIRSTKLEDSAMYFCATRPQWDTDTQYFGPGTRLTVL.

The chain couples TRBV19 to TRBJ2-1; no clear D gene. Germline V gene lookup returns CDR1 LNHDA and CDR2 SQIVND (reference sequence). This CDR3 has 13 residues. With 5 bases removed from V and 6 bases from J, the gap between germline ends came to 11 bases. CDR3 protein: CASSPNGGNEQFF. The CDR3 DNA sequence: TGTGCCAGTAGTCCGAATGGTGGCAATGAGCAGTTCTTC.

V and J are TRBV30 and TRBJ2-7; the D gene could be TRBD1 or TRBD2 (6 bases each). This CDR3 contains 13 residues. The germline V gene encodes CDR1 GTSNPN and CDR2 SVGIG (reference sequence). DNA for the CDR3: TGTGTCTGTGGGGGGCCCAGCTCCTACGAGCAGTACTTC. Residues: CVCGGPSSYEQYF.

This sequence joins TRBV9 and TRBJ2-7; 12 bases fit TRBD2. The germline CDR1 and CDR2 sequences are SGDLS and YYNGEE. With 4 bases clipped from V and 0 bases from J, the junction kept 5 bases outside the gene matches. CDR3 length equals 16 residues. CDR3 sequence reads: CASSSRTSGTSYEQYF. The CDR3 nucleotides are TGTGCCAGCAGCTCCCGGACTAGCGGGACCTCCTACGAGCAGTACTTC.

This clone was recorded only once. The chain combines TRBV19 with TRBJ1-4; 11 positions match TRBD1. J lost 6 bases, V lost 3 bases, and 0 bases had no gene match. The CDR3 contains 14 residues. The germline CDR1 and CDR2 sequences are LNHDA and SQIVND (reference sequence). The CDR3 loop reads CASSMGQGDEKLFF. In DNA, the CDR3 is TGTGCCAGTAGTATGGGACAGGGGGATGAAAAACTGTTTTTT.

In its sample, this clone was seen once. The V gene is TRBV5-6, the J gene TRBJ2-7; 11 bases fit TRBD2. Losses at the gene ends were 4 bases for V and 4 bases for J; bases not matched to a gene: 16. The CDR3 has 18 residues. Germline V gives CDR1 SGHDT, CDR2 YYEEEE. CDR3 region: CASSGSGISGRVRYEQYF. CDR3 in DNA: TGTGCCAGCAGCGGAAGTGGGATTAGCGGGAGGGTAAGGTACGAGCAGTACTTC.

The chain combines TRBV10-1 with TRBJ2-1; D perhaps matches TRBD2 (5 bases). The V gene's germline CDR1 is WNHNN and CDR2 SYGVQD (reference sequence). The CDR3 extends over 12 amino acids. Trimming took off 3 bases at V and 10 bases at J, with 10 bases between the two ends. CDR3 in amino acids: CASSEGPGEQFF. The CDR3 DNA reads as TGCGCCAGCAGTGAAGGGCCGGGGGAGCAGTTCTTC.

This rearrangement joins TRBV7-9 to TRBJ2-7; 8 bases fit TRBD1. There are 15 residues in the CDR3. The ends lost 5 bases at V and 6 bases at J; junction bases unmatched: 12. Germline values: CDR1 SEHNR, CDR2 FQNEAQ (reference sequence). In DNA form, the CDR3 reads TGTGCCAGCAGCCCCCTTTTGGACAGGGCCTCCGAGCAGTACTTC. Protein sequence: CASSPLLDRASEQYF.

This clone was seen only once. Written as DNA, the CDR3 is TGTGCCAGCAGCTTAGTCGGGCCGCAAGAGACCCAGTACTTC. It encodes CASSLVGPQETQYF. The chain carries TRBV7-7 and TRBJ2-5; no clear D gene. CDR1 and CDR2 (germline): SSHAT, FNYEAQ (reference sequence). CDR3 length equals 14 residues. V dropped 1 base and J dropped 2 bases, with 8 bases sitting between them.

This sequence joins TRBV5-1 and TRBJ1-1, with D unresolved. Germline V gene lookup returns CDR1 SGHRS and CDR2 YFSETQ. The CDR3 extends over 15 amino acids. V was pared by 2 bases and J by 4 bases, with 15 bases between. The CDR3 sequence: CASSFDQDVITEAFF. Here the CDR3 DNA reads TGCGCCAGCAGCTTTGACCAGGATGTTATCACTGAAGCTTTCTTT.

The chain links TRBV18 to TRBJ2-1; no reliable D call. The V end was cut by 3 bases, the J end by 5 bases, with 8 bases between. Germline loops: CDR1 KGHSH, CDR2 LQKENI. The CDR3 length is 13 residues. CDR3 sequence reads: CASSPGRNNEQFF. CDR3 in DNA: TGTGCCAGCTCACCGGGTCGTAACAATGAGCAGTTCTTC.

V usage is TRBV7-8 and J usage is TRBJ2-1; 7 nucleotides align to TRBD2. CDR1 and CDR2 from the germline V gene are SGHVS and FQNEAQ. The CDR3 consists of 18 residues. With V trimmed by 4 bases and J by 4 bases, 16 bases remained unmatched. This CDR3 reads CASSSQGWSGNQYNEQFF. The CDR3 DNA is TGTGCCAGCAGCTCCCAGGGATGGAGCGGGAATCAGTACAATGAGCAGTTCTTC.

Remarks on this clone: Other DNA sequences in this specimen translate into the identical CDR3. The gene calls are TRBV9 and TRBJ1-5; D remains unclear. The ends were cut back, 0 bases at V and 5 bases at J, with 6 bases in the middle. This CDR3 has 13 amino acids. Looked up from germline, CDR1 is SGDLS and CDR2 is YYNGEE. CDR3 DNA: TGTGCCAGCAGCGTAGATCTAGATCAGCCCCAGCATTTT. This codes for CASSVDLDQPQHF.